The rows below give T cell receptor beta chains drawn from one sample of a study of post-analysis software for immune sequencing data. TCRdb itself ran the PCR reads through MiXCR, one entry per CDR3 protein. The sample has approximately 730,000 distinct CDR3 sequences; roughly 27% are singletons. Sequenced input: blood. The receptors were gathered from a girl aged 5-17 years with multiple sclerosis. The CDR3 runs from the conserved cysteine through the conserved F or W. D genes are given only for firm matches. A clone size is listed for some rows: how often the clone was seen (once, few, many), or a class if it is expanded.

v_call: TRBV6-5
clone_size: NA
d_call: NA
cdr3_length: 14
j_call: TRBJ1-5
cdr3_aa: CASRLRPQTQPQHF
cdr3_nt: TGTGCCAGCAGGTTAAGGCCCCAAACCCAGCCCCAGCATTTT

v_call: TRBV20-1
clone_size: few
d_call: NA
cdr3_length: 13
j_call: TRBJ2-5
cdr3_aa: CSTRGTPQETQYF
cdr3_nt: TGCAGTACTCGCGGGACACCCCAAGAGACCCAGTACTTC

v_call: TRBV3-1
clone_size: few
d_call: NA
cdr3_length: 14
j_call: TRBJ2-2
cdr3_aa: CASSQRGNTGELFF
cdr3_nt: TGTGCCAGCAGCCAGAGGGGGAACACCGGGGAGCTGTTTTTT

v_call: TRBV7-6
clone_size: NA
d_call: NA
cdr3_length: 15
j_call: TRBJ2-1
cdr3_aa: CASSLEGAAPNEQFF
cdr3_nt: TGTGCCAGCAGCTTAGAAGGGGCAGCGCCTAATGAGCAGTTCTTC

v_call: TRBV2
clone_size: NA
d_call: TRBD2
cdr3_length: 14
j_call: TRBJ2-7
cdr3_aa: CASRSRDYRYEQYF
cdr3_nt: TGTGCCAGCAGAAGTCGGGACTACCGATACGAGCAGTACTTC

v_call: TRBV29-1
clone_size: many
d_call: TRBD1
cdr3_length: 11
j_call: TRBJ2-7
cdr3_aa: CSGRQGYEQYF
cdr3_nt: TGCAGCGGGAGACAGGGTTACGAGCAGTACTTC

v_call: TRBV3-1
clone_size: NA
d_call: NA
cdr3_length: 13
j_call: TRBJ2-7
cdr3_aa: CASSPDSVYEQYF
cdr3_nt: TGTGCCAGCAGCCCGGACAGTGTCTACGAGCAGTACTTC

v_call: TRBV11-2
clone_size: NA
d_call: TRBD2
cdr3_length: 18
j_call: TRBJ2-4
cdr3_aa: CASSLGPSGGVVKNIQYF
cdr3_nt: TGTGCCAGCAGCTTAGGACCTTCGGGGGGGGTGGTCAAAAACATTCAGTACTTC

v_call: TRBV3-1
clone_size: few
d_call: NA
cdr3_length: 15
j_call: TRBJ1-1
cdr3_aa: CASSQDRAGVPEAFF
cdr3_nt: TGTGCCAGCAGCCAAGATAGGGCAGGGGTACCTGAAGCTTTCTTT

v_call: TRBV20-1
clone_size: few
d_call: TRBD2
cdr3_length: 15
j_call: TRBJ2-1
cdr3_aa: CSARGRTSGRVEQFF
cdr3_nt: TGCAGTGCCAGGGGTCGGACTAGCGGGAGAGTTGAGCAGTTCTTC

v_call: TRBV28
clone_size: few
d_call: NA
cdr3_length: 12
j_call: TRBJ2-7
cdr3_aa: CASSLPRNEQYF
cdr3_nt: TGTGCCAGCAGTTTACCCCGGAACGAGCAGTACTTC

v_call: TRBV20-1
clone_size: few
d_call: TRBD1
cdr3_length: 19
j_call: TRBJ2-5
cdr3_aa: CSAMDRGPSDIIRGETQYF
cdr3_nt: TGCAGTGCTATGGACAGGGGCCCGTCAGACATTATAAGGGGGGAGACCCAGTACTTC

v_call: TRBV5-1
clone_size: NA
d_call: TRBD2
cdr3_length: 18
j_call: TRBJ2-2
cdr3_aa: CASSYYGTSGANTGELFF
cdr3_nt: TGCGCCAGCAGCTACTACGGGACTAGCGGCGCGAACACCGGGGAGCTGTTTTTT

v_call: TRBV9
clone_size: NA
d_call: NA
cdr3_length: 18
j_call: TRBJ1-2
cdr3_aa: CASSVGGDRQSRNYGYTF
cdr3_nt: TGTGCCAGCAGCGTAGGCGGAGATCGACAGAGTCGAAACTATGGCTACACCTTC

v_call: TRBV28
clone_size: few
d_call: NA
cdr3_length: 15
j_call: TRBJ2-5
cdr3_aa: CASSPGNQGRETQYF
cdr3_nt: TGTGCCAGCAGTCCGGGGAATCAGGGCCGAGAGACCCAGTACTTC

v_call: TRBV20-1
clone_size: NA
d_call: TRBD2
cdr3_length: 13
j_call: TRBJ2-1
cdr3_aa: CSARGLAGGEQFF
cdr3_nt: TGCAGTGCTAGAGGGCTAGCGGGAGGTGAGCAGTTCTTC

v_call: TRBV29-1
clone_size: NA
d_call: NA
cdr3_length: 10
j_call: TRBJ1-2
cdr3_aa: CSVEPPGYTF
cdr3_nt: TGCAGCGTTGAACCCCCAGGCTACACCTTC

v_call: TRBV5-5
clone_size: NA
d_call: NA
cdr3_length: 15
j_call: TRBJ2-7
cdr3_aa: CASSQPQGWSYEQYF
cdr3_nt: TGTGCCAGCAGCCAACCACAGGGATGGTCCTACGAGCAGTACTTC

v_call: TRBV9
clone_size: once
d_call: NA
cdr3_length: 14
j_call: TRBJ1-1
cdr3_aa: CASSALGGRAEAFF
cdr3_nt: TGTGCCAGCAGCGCCCTGGGGGGGCGCGCTGAAGCTTTCTTT

v_call: TRBV12-3/TRBV12-4
clone_size: NA
d_call: NA
cdr3_length: 14
j_call: TRBJ1-2
cdr3_aa: CASSRGYSERGYTF
cdr3_nt: TGTGCCAGCAGCCGAGGGTATTCGGAAAGGGGCTACACCTTC

v_call: TRBV20-1
clone_size: NA
d_call: NA
cdr3_length: 12
j_call: TRBJ1-2
cdr3_aa: CSASSATYGYTF
cdr3_nt: TGCAGTGCTAGTTCGGCGACCTATGGCTACACCTTC

v_call: TRBV9
clone_size: NA
d_call: NA
cdr3_length: 15
j_call: TRBJ2-5
cdr3_aa: CASSVSGGARETQYF
cdr3_nt: TGTGCCAGCAGCGTCTCTGGGGGGGCTCGGGAGACCCAGTACTTC

v_call: TRBV10-3
clone_size: few
d_call: TRBD2
cdr3_length: 15
j_call: TRBJ2-7
cdr3_aa: CAIRKTSGLTYEQYF
cdr3_nt: TGTGCCATCAGGAAGACTAGCGGGCTCACCTACGAGCAGTACTTC

v_call: TRBV20-1
clone_size: few
d_call: NA
cdr3_length: 11
j_call: TRBJ2-1
cdr3_aa: CSAQLVVEQFF
cdr3_nt: TGCAGTGCACAGCTGGTCGTTGAGCAGTTCTTC

v_call: TRBV12-5
clone_size: few
d_call: NA
cdr3_length: 12
j_call: TRBJ2-7
cdr3_aa: CASGLGDYEQYF
cdr3_nt: TGTGCTAGTGGTTTAGGGGACTACGAGCAGTACTTC

v_call: TRBV27
clone_size: few
d_call: TRBD1
cdr3_length: 15
j_call: TRBJ2-4
cdr3_aa: CASSLSGTGVNIQYF
cdr3_nt: TGTGCCAGCAGTTTATCAGGGACAGGGGTAAACATTCAGTACTTC

v_call: TRBV7-2
clone_size: many
d_call: TRBD1
cdr3_length: 19
j_call: TRBJ2-4
cdr3_aa: CASSLATPRDRLAKNIQYF
cdr3_nt: TGTGCCAGCAGCTTAGCAACACCCCGGGACAGGCTAGCCAAAAACATTCAGTACTTC

v_call: TRBV7-9
clone_size: few
d_call: TRBD2
cdr3_length: 16
j_call: TRBJ2-1
cdr3_aa: CASSLSGRLSYNEQFF
cdr3_nt: TGTGCCAGCAGCCTTAGCGGGAGACTATCCTACAATGAGCAGTTCTTC

v_call: TRBV12-3/TRBV12-4
clone_size: NA
d_call: NA
cdr3_length: 17
j_call: TRBJ1-2
cdr3_aa: CASRRPAGALDNYGYTF
cdr3_nt: TGTGCCAGCAGACGACCCGCCGGGGCACTTGACAACTATGGCTACACCTTC

v_call: TRBV21-1
clone_size: NA
d_call: NA
cdr3_length: 19
j_call: TRBJ2-3
cdr3_aa: CASSIKLAGGPLGADTQYF
cdr3_nt: TGTGCCAGCAGCATCAAACTAGCGGGAGGCCCCCTCGGCGCAGATACGCAGTATTTT

v_call: TRBV5-1
clone_size: many
d_call: TRBD2
cdr3_length: 14
j_call: TRBJ2-3
cdr3_aa: CASSPGLVADTQYF
cdr3_nt: TGCGCCAGCAGCCCAGGACTAGTCGCAGATACGCAGTATTTT

v_call: TRBV10-3
clone_size: NA
d_call: TRBD2
cdr3_length: 17
j_call: TRBJ2-3
cdr3_aa: CAISSTVGTRGTDTQYF
cdr3_nt: TGTGCCATCAGTTCAACTGTCGGGACTAGGGGCACAGATACGCAGTATTTT

v_call: TRBV19
clone_size: NA
d_call: NA
cdr3_length: 14
j_call: TRBJ2-5
cdr3_aa: CASSPQTNQETQYF
cdr3_nt: TGTGCCAGTAGTCCTCAGACTAACCAAGAGACCCAGTACTTC

v_call: TRBV20-1
clone_size: NA
d_call: NA
cdr3_length: 13
j_call: TRBJ2-5
cdr3_aa: CSAILQGGGTQYF
cdr3_nt: TGCAGTGCTATACTACAGGGAGGGGGGACCCAGTACTTC

v_call: TRBV20-1
clone_size: few
d_call: TRBD1
cdr3_length: 15
j_call: TRBJ2-3
cdr3_aa: CSAPPGTGHTDTQYF
cdr3_nt: TGCAGTGCTCCCCCCGGGACAGGACACACAGATACGCAGTATTTT

v_call: TRBV18
clone_size: NA
d_call: TRBD2
cdr3_length: 15
j_call: TRBJ2-7
cdr3_aa: CASSPTSGSPYEQYF
cdr3_nt: TGTGCCAGCTCACCAACTAGCGGATCACCGTACGAGCAGTACTTC

v_call: TRBV20-1
clone_size: NA
d_call: TRBD2
cdr3_length: 13
j_call: TRBJ2-7
cdr3_aa: CSASGLAGYEQYF
cdr3_nt: TGCAGTGCTAGCGGACTAGCGGGCTACGAGCAGTACTTC

v_call: TRBV28
clone_size: few
d_call: NA
cdr3_length: 14
j_call: TRBJ2-5
cdr3_aa: CASSFSQIQETQYF
cdr3_nt: TGTGCCAGCAGTTTCTCACAGATACAAGAGACCCAGTACTTC

v_call: TRBV28
clone_size: few
d_call: NA
cdr3_length: 16
j_call: TRBJ1-5
cdr3_aa: CASSPIHRDANQPQHF
cdr3_nt: TGTGCCAGCAGTCCAATCCACCGGGACGCCAATCAGCCCCAGCATTTT

v_call: TRBV28
clone_size: few
d_call: NA
cdr3_length: 11
j_call: TRBJ1-2
cdr3_aa: CASRIGYGYTF
cdr3_nt: TGTGCCAGCAGGATAGGGTATGGCTACACCTTC

v_call: TRBV28
clone_size: NA
d_call: TRBD1
cdr3_length: 13
j_call: TRBJ2-7
cdr3_aa: CASSQDRLYEQYF
cdr3_nt: TGTGCCAGCAGTCAGGACAGGTTATACGAGCAGTACTTC

v_call: TRBV7-2
clone_size: NA
d_call: NA
cdr3_length: 16
j_call: TRBJ2-7
cdr3_aa: CASSQISGTRRGEQYF
cdr3_nt: TGTGCCAGCAGCCAAATCTCCGGGACTCGGCGTGGCGAGCAGTACTTC

v_call: TRBV20-1
clone_size: many
d_call: NA
cdr3_length: 11
j_call: TRBJ2-3
cdr3_aa: CSAPFFDTQYF
cdr3_nt: TGCAGTGCTCCCTTTTTCGATACGCAGTATTTT

v_call: TRBV11-2
clone_size: NA
d_call: TRBD1
cdr3_length: 17
j_call: TRBJ2-4
cdr3_aa: CASSPRSQGAAKNIQYF
cdr3_nt: TGTGCCAGCAGCCCCCGTTCCCAGGGGGCGGCCAAAAACATTCAGTACTTC

v_call: TRBV20-1
clone_size: NA
d_call: TRBD1
cdr3_length: 15
j_call: TRBJ2-7
cdr3_aa: CSASGTGDNAYEQYF
cdr3_nt: TGCAGTGCCTCCGGGACAGGGGATAACGCCTACGAGCAGTACTTC

v_call: TRBV20-1
clone_size: NA
d_call: TRBD1
cdr3_length: 14
j_call: TRBJ1-5
cdr3_aa: CSVMDRVSNQPQHF
cdr3_nt: TGCAGTGTTATGGACAGGGTAAGCAATCAGCCCCAGCATTTT

v_call: TRBV6-6
clone_size: few
d_call: NA
cdr3_length: 17
j_call: TRBJ1-1
cdr3_aa: CASSLGPETGRGTEAFF
cdr3_nt: TGTGCCAGCAGCCTGGGACCAGAAACAGGGCGGGGCACTGAAGCTTTCTTT

v_call: TRBV4-3
clone_size: few
d_call: NA
cdr3_length: 16
j_call: TRBJ1-1
cdr3_aa: CASSQGGGNLMTEAFF
cdr3_nt: TGCGCCAGCAGCCAAGGAGGGGGGAATCTTATGACTGAAGCTTTCTTT

v_call: TRBV4-1
clone_size: few
d_call: NA
cdr3_length: 21
j_call: TRBJ1-5
cdr3_aa: CASSQTPLRRGPVEVNQPQHF
cdr3_nt: TGCGCCAGCAGCCAAACGCCACTGAGGAGGGGCCCCGTCGAGGTAAATCAGCCCCAGCATTTT

v_call: TRBV7-2
clone_size: NA
d_call: NA
cdr3_length: 13
j_call: TRBJ2-1
cdr3_aa: CASSPSPPSPQFF
cdr3_nt: TGTGCCAGCAGCCCCAGCCCCCCTTCTCCGCAGTTCTTC

v_call: TRBV29-1
clone_size: NA
d_call: NA
cdr3_length: 12
j_call: TRBJ2-7
cdr3_aa: CSVSSGLCEQYF
cdr3_nt: TGCAGCGTTTCGTCGGGACTCTGCGAGCAGTACTTC

v_call: TRBV6-2/TRBV6-3
clone_size: NA
d_call: TRBD1
cdr3_length: 15
j_call: TRBJ2-7
cdr3_aa: CASSYSGQARYEQYF
cdr3_nt: TGTGCCAGCAGTTACTCGGGACAGGCGAGGTACGAGCAGTACTTC

v_call: TRBV20-1
clone_size: NA
d_call: NA
cdr3_length: 15
j_call: TRBJ2-3
cdr3_aa: CSSTNREESTDTQYF
cdr3_nt: TGCAGTTCCACAAACAGGGAAGAGAGCACAGATACGCAGTATTTT

v_call: TRBV7-9
clone_size: NA
d_call: NA
cdr3_length: 16
j_call: TRBJ2-3
cdr3_aa: CASSLEAGRFTDTQYF
cdr3_nt: TGTGCCAGCAGCTTAGAGGCAGGGAGGTTCACAGATACGCAGTATTTT

v_call: TRBV28
clone_size: many
d_call: NA
cdr3_length: 17
j_call: TRBJ2-7
cdr3_aa: CASSGGQMRGISYEQYF
cdr3_nt: TGTGCCAGCAGCGGGGGCCAGATGCGGGGGATCTCCTACGAGCAGTACTTC

v_call: TRBV6-2/TRBV6-3
clone_size: NA
d_call: NA
cdr3_length: 13
j_call: TRBJ1-5
cdr3_aa: CASSPGRFTAQHF
cdr3_nt: TGTGCCAGCAGCCCAGGTCGGTTCACGGCCCAGCATTTT

v_call: TRBV20-1
clone_size: NA
d_call: NA
cdr3_length: 16
j_call: TRBJ1-5
cdr3_aa: CSARDPNRYSNQPQHF
cdr3_nt: TGCAGTGCCCGGGACCCTAATAGATATAGCAATCAGCCCCAGCATTTT